This T cell receptor beta chain was observed in a study of T cell changes during pregnancy in multiple sclerosis. The CDR3 has 14 residues. Germline assignment: CDR1 KGHSH and CDR2 LQKENI. Trimming at V came to 7 bases and at J to 7 bases, leaving 8 bases not matched to a gene. The data were produced by immunoSEQ multiplex PCR, yet TCRdb's version contains in-frame clones alone and is incomplete. This sample has tens of thousands of clones, with around nine tenths found just once. Material: CD4+ T cells from peripheral blood mononuclear cells, obtained in the second trimester of pregnancy. The chain uses TRBV18 and TRBJ2-1; 9 bases map to TRBD2. The origin of this receptor is a female donor in good health, enrolled as a control in a pregnancy study. Here the CDR3 DNA reads TGTGCCAGCTTGGAGAGACTAGCGGCAAATGAGCAGTTCTTC. Translated, it gives CASLERLAANEQFF. Combining the CDR3 with reference TRBV18 and TRBJ2-1 gives the whole variable domain NAGVMQNPRHLVRRRGQEARLRCSPMKGHSHVYWYRQLPEEGLKFMVYLQKENIIDESGMPKERFSAEFPKEGPSILRIQQVVRGDSAAYFCASLERLAANEQFFGPGTRLTVL.